These 29 T cell receptor beta chains were sequenced from one sample in a study of PD-1 blockade in mismatch repair-deficient tumors. The repertoire was sequenced with immunoSEQ multiplex PCR; TCRdb's copy has only in-frame clones and lacks some. The sample has fewer than 100,000 clones, 81% seen once. This material consisted of peripheral blood, taken 12 weeks after starting pembrolizumab. Receptors were obtained from an adult with mismatch repair-deficient cancer.

The chain combines TRBV7-6 with TRBJ2-7; D ambiguous. The CDR3 extends over 14 amino acids. From germline, CDR1 is SGHVS and CDR2 FNYEAQ. Trimming took off 0 bases at V and 2 bases at J, with 8 bases between the two ends. The CDR3 DNA reads TGTGCCAGCAGCTTAGCGGGCGCCGCCTACGAGCAGTACTTC. Amino acid sequence: CASSLAGAAYEQYF. Full variable domain (missing parts from reference TRBV7-6 and TRBJ2-7): GAGVSQSPRYKVTKRGQDVALRCDPISGHVSLYWYRQALGQGPEFLTYFNYEAQQDKSGLPNDRFSAERPEGSISTLTIQRTEQRDSAMYRCASSLAGAAYEQYFGPGTRLTVT.

The V and J genes are TRBV18 and TRBJ1-4, with D tentatively TRBD1 (5 bases). Germline CDR1 is KGHSH and CDR2 is LQKENI. This CDR3 has 15 residues. V lost 2 bases, J lost 5 bases, and 12 bases lay in between. The CDR3 protein is CASSPGDSTNEKLFF. CDR3 coding DNA: TGTGCCAGCTCACCAGGAGACAGTACCAATGAAAAACTGTTTTTT. The entire variable domain, with the rest obtained from reference TRBV18 and TRBJ1-4, is as follows: NAGVMQNPRHLVRRRGQEARLRCSPMKGHSHVYWYRQLPEEGLKFMVYLQKENIIDESGMPKERFSAEFPKEGPSILRIQQVVRGDSAAYFCASSPGDSTNEKLFFGSGTQLSVL.

This chain connects TRBV15 to TRBJ2-1; 12 bases agree with TRBD2. Germline values: CDR1 LNHNV, CDR2 YYDKDF (reference sequence). With 6 bases clipped from V and 8 bases from J, the junction kept 2 bases outside the gene matches. The CDR3 totals 13 residues. The CDR3 coding sequence is TGTGCCACCAGGACTAGCGGGAGTGATGAGCAGTTCTTC. Residues: CATRTSGSDEQFF.

The chain combines TRBV19 with TRBJ1-5; no clear D gene. Germline V gene sequence: CDR1 LNHDA, CDR2 SQIVND (reference sequence). Trimming took 8 bases from V and 5 from J, leaving 10 bases between them. There are 12 residues in the CDR3. CDR3 nucleotides: TGTGCCAGTTCGGACGGGGATCAGCCCCAGCATTTT. This sequence encodes CASSDGDQPQHF.

V gene TRBV7-3 combines with J gene TRBJ2-2, with 10 bases aligning to TRBD2. This CDR3 region has 19 residues. The germline gives CDR1 SGHTA, CDR2 FQGTGA. V was pared by 5 bases and J by 2 bases, with 14 bases of the junction left unmatched. The CDR3 DNA reads TGTGCCAGCAGCCTGAAGCTCATAGCGGGAGGTTTCAACACCGGGGAGCTGTTTTTT. It encodes CASSLKLIAGGFNTGELFF.

The sample holds one count of this clone. The chain has TRBV2 and TRBJ2-5; TRBD2 agrees at 9 bases. V was pared by 3 bases and J by 4 bases, with 3 bases of the junction left unmatched. Germline values: CDR1 SNHLY, CDR2 FYNNEI. CDR3 length: 14 residues. CDR3 nucleotide sequence: TGTGCCAGCAGTGAGGTACTAGCGGGAGAGACCCAGTACTTC. Amino acid sequence: CASSEVLAGETQYF.

The chain's CDR3 is CASSSQGNTEAFF. The CDR3 nucleotides are TGTGCCAGCAGCTCACAGGGGAACACTGAAGCTTTCTTT. This rearrangement joins TRBV11-3 to TRBJ1-1, with D maybe TRBD1 (6 bases). V was trimmed by 4 bases and J by 1 base, leaving 7 bases between them. This CDR3 comprises 13 residues. Germline-derived CDR1 and CDR2 are SGHNT and YENEEA.

The chain couples TRBV4-1 to TRBJ1-2; possibly TRBD1 for D (6 bases). Germline CDR1 MGHRA, CDR2 YSYEKL. The V end was cut by 1 base, the J end by 5 bases, with 14 bases between. The CDR3 is 15 amino acids. CDR3 nucleotide sequence: TGCGCCAGCAGCCAAGTCGGCAGGGGAGGGTATGGCTACACCTTC. Translation: CASSQVGRGGYGYTF.

The chain carries TRBV12-5 and TRBJ2-1; no definite D call. Per the germline V gene, CDR1 is LGHNT and CDR2 is FRNRAP. CDR3 length equals 13 residues. V lost 5 bases and J 13 bases, leaving 18 bases between the germline ends. CDR3 sequence (DNA): TGTGCTAGTGGTATAGAACCCTCTTTTCCCCAGTTCTTC. Translated: CASGIEPSFPQFF.

This chain links TRBV6-5 with TRBJ1-5, with a weak D call TRBD1 (5 bases). Per germline, CDR1 MNHEY and CDR2 SVGAGI. The CDR3 sequence is 15 residues long. V lost 6 bases and J lost 0, with 12 bases in between. Here the CDR3 DNA reads TGTGCCAGCAGAACCCACAGGAGTAGCAATCAGCCCCAGCATTTT. Translation gives CASRTHRSSNQPQHF.

The V and J genes are TRBV9 and TRBJ2-3; a possible D gene is TRBD2 (5 bases). The CDR3 length is 14 residues. Trimming pared 4 bases from V and 5 bases from J, leaving 14 bases between. Germline lookup yields CDR1 SGDLS and CDR2 YYNGEE. CDR3 bases: TGTGCCAGCAGCACTACCGGCGGGCGAGATACGCAGTATTTT. Translating gives CASSTTGGRDTQYF.

The gene calls are TRBV11-3 and TRBJ1-1; D call uncertain. Per germline, CDR1 SGHNT and CDR2 YENEEA. Between the trimmed V and J ends, which lost 0 bases and 5 bases, there was a span of 1 base. CDR3 size: 11 residues. The CDR3 protein is CASSLETEAFF. In nucleotides, the CDR3 is TGTGCCAGCAGCTTAGAAACTGAAGCTTTCTTT.

The CDR3 DNA follows: TGTGCCAGCAGTTTATCTATCCCCTCATTCTACGAGCAGTACTTC. It codes for CASSLSIPSFYEQYF. The V and J genes are TRBV27 and TRBJ2-7; D gene ambiguous. The CDR3 totals 15 residues. Germline V gene data show CDR1 as MNHEY and CDR2 as SMNVEV (reference sequence). Trimming removed 0 bases at V and 3 bases at J, with 12 bases between.

DNA for the CDR3: TGTGCCAGCAGCTTGGGGGACAGGGGGCTCTACAATGAGCAGTTCTTC. It yields the protein CASSLGDRGLYNEQFF. The chain recombines TRBV5-6 with TRBJ2-1; 12 bases line up with TRBD1. Germline V gives CDR1 SGHDT, CDR2 YYEEEE. The ends lost 0 bases at V and 3 bases at J; junction bases unmatched: 1. There are 16 residues in the CDR3.

This chain uses TRBV15 with TRBJ2-7, with 9 positions matching TRBD2. The CDR3 length is 15 residues. Germline assignment: CDR1 LNHNV and CDR2 YYDKDF (reference sequence). V shed 1 base and J 1 base; nucleotides not matched to a gene: 2. The DNA of the CDR3 is TGTGCCACCAGCAGAGCCCTAGCGGGGTCCTACGAGCAGTACTTC. Translated: CATSRALAGSYEQYF.

V usage is TRBV6-6 and J usage is TRBJ1-2, with D hard to call. V lost 2 bases, J lost 4 bases, and 14 bases lay in between. Per germline, CDR1 MNHNY and CDR2 SVGAGI (reference sequence). The CDR3 consists of 15 residues. This chain's CDR3 is CASSYLAPTSYGYTF. As DNA, the CDR3 is TGTGCCAGCAGTTACCTGGCCCCGACCTCCTATGGCTACACCTTC.

CDR3 in amino acids: CASSRGTGDSNGYTF. CDR3 DNA: TGTGCCAGCAGCCGAGGGACAGGGGATAGCAATGGCTACACCTTC. The V gene is TRBV14, the J gene TRBJ1-2, with 10 bases fitting TRBD1. The germline gives CDR1 SGHDN, CDR2 FVKESK. The junction had 8 bases not matched to a gene; V was cut back by 4 bases and J by 6 bases. This CDR3 has 15 residues.

The chain carries TRBV19 and TRBJ1-2; no firm D call. Between the trimmed V and J ends, which lost 7 bases and 4 bases, there was a span of 13 bases. The CDR3 loop spans 13 amino acids. Germline assignment: CDR1 LNHDA and CDR2 SQIVND (reference sequence). CDR3 residues: CASTHTEFYGYTF. The CDR3 region has the DNA TGTGCCAGTACTCACACTGAATTCTATGGCTACACCTTC.

This chain connects TRBV7-9 to TRBJ2-5; possibly TRBD2 for D (5 bases). V was shortened by 5 bases and J by 2 bases, with 12 bases between the two germline ends. The CDR3 length is 14 residues. CDR1 and CDR2 from the germline V gene are SEHNR and FQNEAQ (reference sequence). For the CDR3, the DNA is TGTGCCAGCAGCCCGGGGTCCAAACAAGAGACCCAGTACTTC. Its translation is CASSPGSKQETQYF.

J is TRBJ2-5 and V is TRBV6-5; tentatively, D is TRBD2 (5 bases). With 2 bases removed from V and 5 bases from J, the gap between germline ends came to 15 bases. Germline V gene sequence: CDR1 MNHEY, CDR2 SVGAGI. The CDR3 sequence is 15 residues long. This CDR3 is CASSYNPGNDETQYF. The CDR3 region has the DNA TGTGCCAGCAGTTACAATCCGGGAAATGACGAGACCCAGTACTTC.

The chain uses TRBV9 and TRBJ1-5, with TRBD1 matching over 7 bases. J gave up 6 bases and V 0 bases, and 3 bases lay outside the gene matches. Germline V gives CDR1 SGDLS, CDR2 YYNGEE. The CDR3 runs 14 residues. The CDR3 DNA reads TGTGCCAGCAGCGTAGGACAGGGTCGTCAGCCCCAGCATTTT. Its protein product is CASSVGQGRQPQHF.

The gene calls are TRBV6-1 and TRBJ1-5; D may be TRBD1 (5 bases). This CDR3 has 15 residues. Trimming removed 0 bases at V and 7 bases at J, with 13 bases between. Germline V gene data show CDR1 as MNHNS and CDR2 as SASEGT. For the CDR3, the DNA is TGTGCCAGCAGTGAAGCGAGCAGGGTGGGGCAGCCCCAGCATTTT. Protein product: CASSEASRVGQPQHF.

The CDR3 loop reads CASSPETGGYEQYF. The CDR3 nucleotides are TGTGCCAGCTCACCGGAAACAGGGGGCTACGAGCAGTACTTC. The chain recombines TRBV18 with TRBJ2-7; 8 bases are a match to TRBD1. This CDR3 is 14 amino acids long. Looked up from germline, CDR1 is KGHSH and CDR2 is LQKENI. V gave up 3 bases and J gave up 3 bases; unmatched junction bases: 4.

This clone is a singleton in its sample. The chain recombines TRBV5-1 with TRBJ1-2; 10 bases map to TRBD1. The germline V gene encodes CDR1 SGHRS and CDR2 YFSETQ. The CDR3 length is 14 residues. J gave up 8 bases and V 2 bases, and 6 bases lay outside the gene matches. CDR3 coding DNA: TGCGCCAGCAGCTTTCGACAGGGGGCGGTCGGCTACACCTTC. Translation gives CASSFRQGAVGYTF.

The sample holds one count of this clone. The chain is built from TRBV7-9 and TRBJ2-1, with TRBD1 matching 8 bases. Trimming removed 2 bases from V and 8 bases from J; junction bases left unmatched: 8. Germline-derived CDR1 and CDR2 are SEHNR and FQNEAQ (reference sequence). The CDR3 has 15 residues. CDR3 in amino acids: CASSLKQGVFDEQFF. CDR3 in DNA: TGTGCCAGCAGCTTAAAACAGGGGGTTTTCGATGAGCAGTTCTTC.

This clone has just one count. The V call is TRBV5-1, the J call TRBJ1-2, with D uncertain. This CDR3 contains 15 residues. Germline V lookup: CDR1 SGHRS, CDR2 YFSETQ. Trimming shortened V by 3 bases and J by 0 bases, and 12 bases separated the two germline ends. CDR3 amino acids: CASSSSGYSNYGYTF. In nucleotides, the CDR3 is TGCGCCAGCAGCTCCTCCGGGTACTCTAACTATGGCTACACCTTC.

This clone was observed a few times. In DNA, the CDR3 is TGTGCCAGCAGCGTATCAGGCGGGGATCAGCCCCAGCATTTT. This translates into CASSVSGGDQPQHF. The chain joins TRBV9 to TRBJ1-5; D is ambiguous. Trimming cost V 1 base and J 5 bases, with 10 bases left between them. This CDR3 is built from 14 residues. The germline CDR1 and CDR2 sequences are SGDLS and YYNGEE.

V and J are TRBV7-2 and TRBJ1-1; D uncertain. The V end lost 3 bases, the J end lost 6 bases, and 14 bases lay between the germline ends. The germline V gene has CDR1 SGHTA and CDR2 FQGNSA. The CDR3 has 14 residues. The CDR3: CASSFRGSGAEAFF. CDR3 bases: TGTGCCAGCAGCTTTAGAGGGTCTGGGGCTGAAGCTTTCTTT.

The chain joins TRBV7-9 to TRBJ2-2, with D hard to call. Germline CDR1 and CDR2: SEHNR and FQNEAQ (reference sequence). Trimming removed 0 bases from V and 0 bases from J, with 2 bases in between. The CDR3 is 14 residues long. Here the CDR3 reads CASSLAANTGELFF. The CDR3 DNA reads as TGTGCCAGCAGCTTAGCTGCGAACACCGGGGAGCTGTTTTTT.